This TCR beta chain is from a study of spatial heterogeneity in lung cancer. The study's findings and limits: Whereas they appeared in blood less at follow-up, ubiquitous expanded tumor TCRs appeared there more at resection.

Every TCR cDNA molecule carried a tag that served as a unique molecular identifier. MiXCR was run by TCRdb on the 5' RACE reads, yielding one entry per CDR3 protein. The profile shows 40,000 or so distinct CDR3 sequences, less than 5.5% of them singletons. There are many counts of this clonotype. No antigen is known for it. Noted time point: sample taken at primary tumor resection. Whole RNA, isolated from tumor, nontumor lung or frozen PBMC, was sequenced without prior sorting. This TCR derives from a female donor with early-stage non-small cell lung cancer. The sequences come from PBMCs, collected at surgery.

The chain's CDR3 is CASSLVASSSYNEQFF. In DNA form, the CDR3 reads TGTGCCAGCAGCTTAGTTGCCTCAAGCTCCTACAATGAGCAGTTCTTC. The V gene is TRBV7-2, the J gene TRBJ2-1; no clear D. The CDR3 is 16 residues long. CDR1 is SGHTA and CDR2 is FQGNSA in the germline V gene. V was cut by 1 base and J by 0 bases, with 10 bases left in between.